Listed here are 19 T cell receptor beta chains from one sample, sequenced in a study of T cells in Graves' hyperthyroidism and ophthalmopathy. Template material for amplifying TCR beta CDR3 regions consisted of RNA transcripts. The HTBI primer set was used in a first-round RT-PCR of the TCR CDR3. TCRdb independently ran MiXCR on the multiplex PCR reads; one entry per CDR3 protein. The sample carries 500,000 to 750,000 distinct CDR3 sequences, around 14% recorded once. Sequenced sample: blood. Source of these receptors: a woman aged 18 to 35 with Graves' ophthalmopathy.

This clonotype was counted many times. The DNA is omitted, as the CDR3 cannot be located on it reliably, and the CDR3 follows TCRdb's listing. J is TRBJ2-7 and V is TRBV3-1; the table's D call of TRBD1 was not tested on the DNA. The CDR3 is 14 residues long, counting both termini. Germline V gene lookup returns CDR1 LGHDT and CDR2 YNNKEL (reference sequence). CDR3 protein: CASSPFGAADEQYF.

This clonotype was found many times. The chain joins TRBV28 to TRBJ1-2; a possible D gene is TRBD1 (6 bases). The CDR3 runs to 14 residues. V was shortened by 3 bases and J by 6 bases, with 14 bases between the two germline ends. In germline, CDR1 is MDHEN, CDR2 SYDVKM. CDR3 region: CASSFGPGADGYTF. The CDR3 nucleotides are TGTGCCAGCAGTTTTGGACCGGGGGCTGATGGCTACACCTTC.

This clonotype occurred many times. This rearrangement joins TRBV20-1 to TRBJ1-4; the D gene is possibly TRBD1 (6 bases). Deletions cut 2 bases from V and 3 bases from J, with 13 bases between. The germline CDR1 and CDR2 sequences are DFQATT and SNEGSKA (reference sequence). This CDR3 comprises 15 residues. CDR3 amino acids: CSARKGGGPNEKLFF. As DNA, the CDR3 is TGCAGTGCTAGAAAGGGGGGGGGGCCTAATGAAAAACTGTTTTTT.

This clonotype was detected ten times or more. The CDR3 here is CASSLVRGPLTEQFF. DNA for the CDR3: TGTGCCAGCAGCTTAGTCCGGGGCCCTCTCACCGAGCAGTTCTTC. The rearrangement links TRBV11-2 to TRBJ2-1, with D tentatively TRBD1 or TRBD2 (5 bases each). The germline CDR1 and CDR2 sequences are SGHAT and FQNNGV. The CDR3 totals 15 residues. V lost 1 base, J lost 10 bases, and 17 bases lay in between.

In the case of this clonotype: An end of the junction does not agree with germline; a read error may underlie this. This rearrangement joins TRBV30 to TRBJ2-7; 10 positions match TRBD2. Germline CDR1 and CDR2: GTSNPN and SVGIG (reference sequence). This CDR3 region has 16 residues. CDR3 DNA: TGTGCCTGGAGTTCCTCCTCTAGCGGGAGTTTTTACGTGCAGTACTTC. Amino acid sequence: CAWSSSSSGSFYVQYF.

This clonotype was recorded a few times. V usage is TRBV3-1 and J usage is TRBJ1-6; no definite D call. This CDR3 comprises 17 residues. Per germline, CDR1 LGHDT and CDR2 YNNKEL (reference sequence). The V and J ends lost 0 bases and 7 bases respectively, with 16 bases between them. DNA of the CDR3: TGTGCCAGCAGCCAAGACTGGGCTGAGGGTTGGAATTCACCCCTCCACTTT. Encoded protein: CASSQDWAEGWNSPLHF.

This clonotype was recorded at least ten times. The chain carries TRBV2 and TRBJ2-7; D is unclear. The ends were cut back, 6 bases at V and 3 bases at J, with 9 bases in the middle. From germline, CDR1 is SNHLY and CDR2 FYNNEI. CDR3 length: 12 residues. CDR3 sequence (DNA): TGTGCCAGCAGGACCCGGAGCTACGAGCAGTACTTC. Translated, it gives CASRTRSYEQYF.

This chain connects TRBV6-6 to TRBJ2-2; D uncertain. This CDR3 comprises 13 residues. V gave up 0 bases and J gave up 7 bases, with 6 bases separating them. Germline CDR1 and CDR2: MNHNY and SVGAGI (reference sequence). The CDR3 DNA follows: TGTGCCAGCAGTTACTCGTTGGACGGGGAGCTGTTTTTT. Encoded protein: CASSYSLDGELFF.

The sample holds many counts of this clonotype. CDR3 bases: TGTGCCAGCAGTTTAGTTTTTAGTGAGCAGTTCTTC. Protein: CASSLVFSEQFF. The rearrangement joins TRBV12-3 or TRBV12-4 to TRBJ2-1, with unresolved D. With 1 base removed from V and 9 bases from J, the gap between germline ends came to 7 bases. The CDR3 totals 12 residues.

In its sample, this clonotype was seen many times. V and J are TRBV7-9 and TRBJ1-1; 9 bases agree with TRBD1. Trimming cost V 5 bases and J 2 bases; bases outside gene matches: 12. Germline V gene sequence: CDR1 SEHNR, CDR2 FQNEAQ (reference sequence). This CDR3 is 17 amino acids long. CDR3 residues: CASSTPGQGLPNTEAFF. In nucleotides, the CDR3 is TGTGCCAGCAGCACTCCGGGACAGGGCCTTCCAAACACTGAAGCTTTCTTT.

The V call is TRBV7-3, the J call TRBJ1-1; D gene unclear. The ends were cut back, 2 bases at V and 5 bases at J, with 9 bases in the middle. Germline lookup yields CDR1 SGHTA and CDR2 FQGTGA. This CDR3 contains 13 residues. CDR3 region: CASSLSHETEAFF. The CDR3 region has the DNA TGTGCCAGCAGCTTATCCCATGAAACTGAAGCTTTCTTT.

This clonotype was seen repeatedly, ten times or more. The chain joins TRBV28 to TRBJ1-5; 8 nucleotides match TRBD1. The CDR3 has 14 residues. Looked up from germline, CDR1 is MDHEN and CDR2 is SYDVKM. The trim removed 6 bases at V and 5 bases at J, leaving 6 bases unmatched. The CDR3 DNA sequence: TGTGCCAGCAGAACCGGACAGGGTGATCAGCCCCAGCATTTT. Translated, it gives CASRTGQGDQPQHF.

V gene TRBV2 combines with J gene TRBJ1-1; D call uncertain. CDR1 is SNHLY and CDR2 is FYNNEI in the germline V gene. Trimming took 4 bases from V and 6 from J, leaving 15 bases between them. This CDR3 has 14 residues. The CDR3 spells CASSGVQTRPEAFF. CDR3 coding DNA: TGTGCCAGCAGTGGGGTCCAGACACGCCCTGAAGCTTTCTTT.

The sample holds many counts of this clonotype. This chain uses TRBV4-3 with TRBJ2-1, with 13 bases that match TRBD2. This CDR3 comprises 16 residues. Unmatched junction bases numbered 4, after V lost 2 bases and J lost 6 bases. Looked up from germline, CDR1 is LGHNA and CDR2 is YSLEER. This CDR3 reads CASSQRTSGGSNEQFF. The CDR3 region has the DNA TGCGCCAGCAGCCAACGGACTAGCGGGGGAAGCAATGAGCAGTTCTTC.

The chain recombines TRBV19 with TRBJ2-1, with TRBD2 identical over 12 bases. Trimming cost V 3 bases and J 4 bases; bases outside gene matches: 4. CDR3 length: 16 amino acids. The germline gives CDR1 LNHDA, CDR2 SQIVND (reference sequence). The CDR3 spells CASSMWLAGGYNEQFF. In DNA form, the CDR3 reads TGTGCCAGTAGTATGTGGCTAGCGGGAGGGTACAATGAGCAGTTCTTC.

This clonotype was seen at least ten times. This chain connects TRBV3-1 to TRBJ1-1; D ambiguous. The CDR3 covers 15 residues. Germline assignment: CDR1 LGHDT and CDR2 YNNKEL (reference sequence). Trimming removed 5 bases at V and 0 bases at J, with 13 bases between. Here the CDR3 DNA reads TGTGCCAGCAGCGCCCGGGGAACGATGAACACTGAAGCTTTCTTT. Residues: CASSARGTMNTEAFF.

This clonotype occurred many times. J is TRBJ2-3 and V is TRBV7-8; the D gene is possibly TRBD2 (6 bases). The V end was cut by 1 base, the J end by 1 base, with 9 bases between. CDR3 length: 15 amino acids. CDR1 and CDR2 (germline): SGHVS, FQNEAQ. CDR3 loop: CASSLVWGGTDTQYF. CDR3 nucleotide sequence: TGTGCCAGCAGCTTAGTGTGGGGGGGCACAGATACGCAGTATTTT.

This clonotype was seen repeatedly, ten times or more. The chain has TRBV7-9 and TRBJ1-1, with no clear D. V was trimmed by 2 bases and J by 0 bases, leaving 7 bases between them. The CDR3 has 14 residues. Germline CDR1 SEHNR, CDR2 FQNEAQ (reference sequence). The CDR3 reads CASSLSALNTEAFF. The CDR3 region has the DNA TGTGCCAGCAGCTTATCGGCTTTGAACACTGAAGCTTTCTTT. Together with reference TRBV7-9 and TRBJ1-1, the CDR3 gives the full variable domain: DTGVSQNPRHKITKRGQNVTFRCDPISEHNRLYWYRQTLGQGPEFLTYFQNEAQLEKSRLLSDRFSAERPKGSFSTLEIQRTEQGDSAMYLCASSLSALNTEAFFGQGTRLTVV.

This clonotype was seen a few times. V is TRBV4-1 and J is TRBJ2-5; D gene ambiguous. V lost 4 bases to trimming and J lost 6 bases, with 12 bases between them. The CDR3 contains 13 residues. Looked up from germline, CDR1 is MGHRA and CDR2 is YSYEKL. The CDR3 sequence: CASSPRRGQTQYF. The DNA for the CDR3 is TGCGCCAGCAGCCCTCGAAGAGGACAGACCCAGTACTTC.